One sample yielded the 11 T cell receptor beta chains listed below, sequenced in a study of T-cell reconstitution after alpha-beta-depleted transplantation in children. A TCRbeta library incorporating unique molecular identifiers was prepared. TCRdb reprocessed the PCR reads via MiXCR and lists one record per CDR3 protein. This repertoire shows some 530,000 distinct CDR3 sequences, approximately 13% found once; its top ten account for over 5.5%. The specimen comprised PBMCs from the stem cell graft donor, sampled from the stem cell graft. The receptors come from a human donor who donated a stem cell graft to a child with combined immunodeficiency.

There are many counts of this clonotype. The rearrangement uses TRBV12-3 or TRBV12-4 and TRBJ1-6, with D unclear. V was cut by 2 bases and J by 7 bases, with 3 bases left in between. This CDR3 is built from 12 residues. CDR3 nucleotides: TGTGCCAGCAGTTTAAACAATTCACCCCTCCACTTT. It specifies CASSLNNSPLHF.

This chain joins TRBV9 and TRBJ2-2; TRBD2 matches at 10 bases. V shed 4 bases and J 5 bases; nucleotides not matched to a gene: 5. Germline CDR1 reads SGDLS; CDR2 reads YYNGEE. This CDR3 region has 15 residues. The CDR3 loop is CASSLSGRRTGELFF. The CDR3 nucleotides are TGTGCCAGCAGCCTTAGCGGGAGGAGGACCGGGGAGCTGTTTTTT.

V is TRBV7-2 and J is TRBJ2-3; 9 positions agree with TRBD1. Looked up from germline, CDR1 is SGHTA and CDR2 is FQGNSA. J lost 4 bases, V lost 5 bases, and 7 bases had no gene match. This CDR3 has 15 amino acids. The DNA of the CDR3 is TGTGCCAGCAGCGACAGGGGGAACTGGGCAGATACGCAGTATTTT. It specifies CASSDRGNWADTQYF.

Only a few counts were recorded for this clonotype. This chain links TRBV9 with TRBJ2-2; D is perhaps TRBD1 (5 bases). The ends were cut back, 5 bases at V and 3 bases at J, with 11 bases in the middle. Germline CDR1 is SGDLS and CDR2 is YYNGEE. The CDR3 is 14 amino acids. Here the CDR3 DNA reads TGTGCCAGCAGTCACAGGAGTTACACCGGGGAGCTGTTTTTT. This encodes CASSHRSYTGELFF.

This clonotype was seen at least ten times. The V gene is TRBV20-1, the J gene TRBJ1-3; D gene ambiguous. The germline V gene has CDR1 DFQATT and CDR2 SNEGSKA (reference sequence). V lost 6 bases, J lost 0 bases, and 12 bases lay in between. CDR3 length: 14 amino acids. The CDR3 sequence: CSASTRISGNTIYF. The CDR3 DNA is TGCAGTGCCTCAACACGGATCTCTGGAAACACCATATATTTT.

The V and J genes are TRBV12-3 or TRBV12-4 and TRBJ2-3; TRBD2 matches 10 bases. The J segment lost 5 bases and the V segment lost 3 bases, leaving 5 bases of the junction unmatched. The length of the CDR3 is 15 residues. The DNA for the CDR3 is TGTGCCAGCAGTTTCCTAGCGGGAGATATAGATACGCAGTATTTT. Translation: CASSFLAGDIDTQYF.

This clonotype was found once. This chain uses TRBV4-2 with TRBJ2-5; unclear D gene. CDR1 LGHNA and CDR2 YNFKEQ come from the germline V gene. Deletions cut 9 bases from V and 2 bases from J, with 16 bases between. This CDR3 spans 14 amino acids. CDR3 in amino acids: CARGPGLRQETQYF. The CDR3, as DNA: TGTGCCAGGGGCCCCGGGCTGAGACAAGAGACCCAGTACTTC.

This clonotype was seen more than once but under ten times. The CDR3 DNA reads as TGTGCCACCAGGGCAGGGGAGGGGGATGAGCAGTTCTTC. It encodes CATRAGEGDEQFF. The rearrangement joins TRBV24-1 to TRBJ2-1; possible D gene TRBD2, 7 bases. Germline V lookup: CDR1 KGHDR, CDR2 SFDVKD. V lost 7 bases and J 8 bases, leaving 14 bases between the germline ends. The CDR3 runs 13 residues.

The chain recombines TRBV24-1 with TRBJ2-3; 12 bases are shared with TRBD2. The CDR3 loop spans 20 amino acids. Germline V CDR1 and CDR2: KGHDR, SFDVKD. J was trimmed by 2 bases and V by 2 bases; bases with no gene match: 13. CDR3 nucleotides: TGTGCCACCAGTGATTCGACTAGCGGGAGACGCAACACCTTCACAGATACGCAGTATTTT. Protein: CATSDSTSGRRNTFTDTQYF.

As concerns this clonotype: This may come from a read error, since a much larger clone is one base off. The rearrangement joins TRBV6-2 or TRBV6-3 to TRBJ2-1; tentatively, D is TRBD2 (6 bases). CDR1 is MNHEY, CDR2 SVGEGT, per germline. V lost 2 bases and J lost 2, with 7 bases in between. This CDR3 has 14 residues. The CDR3: CASSYAGPYNEQFF. Written as DNA, the CDR3 is TGTGCCAGCAGTTACGCGGGACCCTACAATGAGCAGTTCTTC.

The chain couples TRBV7-2 to TRBJ2-4, with unresolved D. Trimming left V 6 bases short and J 8 bases short, with 17 bases between. The CDR3 is 14 residues long. Germline CDR1 and CDR2: SGHTA and FQGNSA. The CDR3 sequence: CASRASVGWDIQYF. The CDR3 DNA sequence: TGTGCCAGCAGAGCCTCGGTGGGATGGGACATTCAGTACTTC.